The present TCR beta chain was sequenced within a study of long-term antiretroviral therapy in people with HIV. Regarding the study as a whole: Versus controls, repertoires in people with HIV had narrower CDR3 length ranges.

Germline-derived CDR1 and CDR2 are SGHTA and FQGTGA. The CDR3 covers 15 residues. V lost 5 bases, J lost 5 bases, and 9 bases stayed unmatched. Version v3.0 of the immunoSEQ assay ran at survey level. Clones were read by immunoSEQ multiplex PCR, and TCRdb kept only the in-frame ones, dropping some. The sample lists roughly 28,000 clones; 75% to 85% were seen once. Points on this clone: Its antigen is undetermined.

V is TRBV7-3 and J is TRBJ2-1; 7 bases are shared with TRBD1. The sequencing here drew on unsorted PBMCs, taken 2.9 years after starting antiretroviral therapy. This clonotype was obtained from a middle-aged man with HIV. The CDR3: CASSQGLGTDNEQFF. CDR3 sequence (DNA): TGTGCCAGCAGCCAAGGGCTCGGGACAGACAATGAGCAGTTCTTC.